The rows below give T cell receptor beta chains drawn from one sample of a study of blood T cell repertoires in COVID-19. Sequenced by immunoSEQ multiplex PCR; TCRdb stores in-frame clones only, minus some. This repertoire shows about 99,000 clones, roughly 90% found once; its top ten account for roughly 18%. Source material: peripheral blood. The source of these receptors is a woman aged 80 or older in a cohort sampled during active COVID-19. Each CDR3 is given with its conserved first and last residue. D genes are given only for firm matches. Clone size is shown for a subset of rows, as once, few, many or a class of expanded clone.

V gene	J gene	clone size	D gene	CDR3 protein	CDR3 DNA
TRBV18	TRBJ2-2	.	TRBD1	CASSPRDSDTGELFF	TGTGCCAGCTCACCCCGGGACAGCGACACCGGGGAGCTGTTTTTT
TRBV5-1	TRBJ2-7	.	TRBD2	CASRAGWGGSYEQYF	TGCGCCAGCAGAGCCGGGTGGGGGGGATCCTACGAGCAGTACTTC
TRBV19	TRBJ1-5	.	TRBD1	CASSILATGEQPQHF	TGTGCCAGTAGTATTCTTGCGACAGGGGAACAGCCCCAGCATTTT
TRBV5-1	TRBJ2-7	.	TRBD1	CASSLEAGGTYEQYF	TGCGCCAGCAGCTTGGAGGCAGGGGGTACCTACGAGCAGTACTTC
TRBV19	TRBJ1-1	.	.	CASTKGDFGTEAFF	TGTGCCAGTACCAAGGGGGATTTTGGCACTGAAGCTTTCTTT
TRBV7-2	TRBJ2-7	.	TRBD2	CASSLAYRLADSYEQYF	TGTGCCAGCAGCTTAGCGTACCGACTAGCGGACTCCTACGAGCAGTACTTC
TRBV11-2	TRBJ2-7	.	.	CASSFISFRQGGYEQYF	TGTGCCAGCAGCTTTATTTCGTTTCGGCAGGGGGGCTACGAGCAGTACTTC
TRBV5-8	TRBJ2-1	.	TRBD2	CASSLGVVAGGLNEQFF	TGTGCCAGCAGCCTTGGAGTGGTAGCGGGAGGGCTGAATGAGCAGTTCTTC
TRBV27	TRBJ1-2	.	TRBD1	CASSLRGGDRGRWAYGYTF	TGTGCCAGCAGTTTACGGGGTGGGGACAGGGGGCGCTGGGCCTATGGCTACACCTTC
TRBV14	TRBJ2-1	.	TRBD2	CASSPLTSGSYNEQFF	TGTGCCAGCAGCCCCTTAACTAGCGGGTCCTACAATGAGCAGTTCTTC
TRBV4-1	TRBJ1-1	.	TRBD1	CASSQLGQGEGEAFF	TGCGCCAGCAGCCAACTGGGACAGGGGGAGGGTGAAGCTTTCTTT
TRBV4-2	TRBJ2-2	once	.	CASSQYLGGELFF	TGTGCCAGCAGCCAATATCTCGGCGGGGAGCTGTTTTTT
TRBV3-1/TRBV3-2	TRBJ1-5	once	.	CASSSSGIRNQPQHF	TGTGCCAGCAGCTCCTCAGGGATCCGCAATCAGCCCCAGCATTTT
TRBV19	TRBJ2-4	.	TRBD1	CASSIWGAGQGNIQYF	TGTGCCAGTAGTATCTGGGGGGCGGGACAGGGAAACATTCAGTACTTC
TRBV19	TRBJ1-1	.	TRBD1	CASSGTGVITEAFF	TGTGCCAGTAGTGGGACAGGGGTAATTACTGAAGCTTTCTTT
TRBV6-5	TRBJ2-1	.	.	CASHLSHFSYNEQFF	TGTGCCAGCCACTTAAGTCACTTCTCCTACAATGAGCAGTTCTTC
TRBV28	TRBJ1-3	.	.	CASSSPGTHSGNTIYF	TGTGCCAGCAGTTCCCCAGGGACACACTCTGGAAACACCATATATTTT
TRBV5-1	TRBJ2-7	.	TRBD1	CASSTDRGLRNEQYF	TGCGCCAGCAGCACAGACAGGGGGCTAAGGAACGAGCAGTACTTC
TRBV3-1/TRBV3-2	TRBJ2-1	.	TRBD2	CASSHTSGGATYNEQFF	TGTGCCAGCAGCCATACTAGCGGGGGGGCGACTTACAATGAGCAGTTCTTC
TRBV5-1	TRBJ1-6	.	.	CASSPRDSNSPLHF	TGCGCCAGCAGCCCCCGCGACAGTAATTCACCCCTCCACTTT
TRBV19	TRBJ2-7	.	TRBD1	CASSIRQGDSYEQYF	TGTGCCAGTAGTATACGACAGGGGGACTCCTACGAGCAGTACTTC
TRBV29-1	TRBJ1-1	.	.	CSVVGAGDTEAFF	TGCAGCGTTGTAGGGGCGGGGGACACTGAAGCTTTCTTT
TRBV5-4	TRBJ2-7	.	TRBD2	CASSPGAGGPISYEQYF	TGTGCCAGCAGCCCAGGAGCGGGAGGGCCAATCTCCTACGAGCAGTACTTC
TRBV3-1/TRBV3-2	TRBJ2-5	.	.	CASSLFLGGTEETQYF	TGTGCCAGCAGCCTTTTCTTGGGGGGTACGGAAGAGACCCAGTACTTC
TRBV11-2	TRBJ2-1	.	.	CASTLQGEQFF	TGTGCCAGCACCCTACAGGGTGAGCAGTTCTTC
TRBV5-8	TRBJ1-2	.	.	CASSWGDYGYTF	TGTGCCAGCAGTTGGGGCGACTATGGCTACACCTTC
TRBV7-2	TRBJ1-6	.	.	CASGLTELYNSPLHF	TGTGCCAGCGGCCTGACAGAACTCTATAATTCACCCCTCCACTTT
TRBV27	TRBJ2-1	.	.	CASSLPQGAQFF	TGTGCCAGCAGTCTACCACAGGGTGCGCAGTTCTTC
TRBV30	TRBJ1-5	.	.	CAWSPVGQYQPQHF	TGTGCCTGGAGTCCCGTAGGACAATATCAGCCCCAGCATTTT
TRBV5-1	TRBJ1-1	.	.	CASSLAGWDTEAFF	TGCGCCAGCAGCTTGGCAGGGTGGGATACTGAAGCTTTCTTT
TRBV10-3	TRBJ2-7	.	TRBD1	CAINGGTGVYEQYF	TGTGCCATCAACGGAGGGACAGGAGTATACGAGCAGTACTTC
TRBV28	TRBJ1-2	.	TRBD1	CASRPWTGSYGYTF	TGTGCCAGCAGGCCTTGGACAGGGTCCTATGGCTACACCTTC
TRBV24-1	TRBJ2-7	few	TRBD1	CATSPGGWNEQYF	TGTGCCACCTCCCCAGGGGGCTGGAACGAGCAGTACTTC
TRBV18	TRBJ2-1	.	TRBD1	CASSPDRVGNEQFF	TGTGCCAGCTCCCCAGACAGGGTCGGTAATGAGCAGTTCTTC
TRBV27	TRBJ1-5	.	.	CASRPRVGQPQHF	TGTGCCAGCAGGCCCAGGGTGGGACAGCCCCAGCATTTT
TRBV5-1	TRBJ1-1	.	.	CASSLVGVNRDGTEAFF	TGCGCCAGCAGCTTGGTGGGGGTAAACAGGGATGGCACTGAAGCTTTCTTT
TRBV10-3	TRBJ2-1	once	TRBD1	CAVSGGEDEQFF	TGTGCCGTCTCAGGGGGCGAGGATGAGCAGTTCTTC
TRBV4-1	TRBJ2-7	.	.	CASSQEGGRGAYEQYF	TGCGCCAGCAGCCAAGAAGGCGGCAGGGGAGCGTACGAGCAGTACTTC
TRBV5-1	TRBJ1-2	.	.	CASSLALTDGYTF	TGCGCCAGCAGCTTGGCTCTAACAGACGGCTACACCTTC
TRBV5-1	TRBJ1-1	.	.	CASSLALTEGTEAFF	TGCGCCAGCAGCTTGGCATTGACGGAGGGCACTGAAGCTTTCTTT
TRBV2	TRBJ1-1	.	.	CASSSGPNTEAFF	TGTGCCAGCAGCTCAGGGCCGAACACTGAAGCTTTCTTT
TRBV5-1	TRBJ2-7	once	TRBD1	CASSSTGGAYEQYF	TGCGCCAGCAGCTCGACAGGGGGCGCGTACGAGCAGTACTTC
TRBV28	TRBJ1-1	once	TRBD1	CASGTVHTEAFF	TGTGCCAGCGGGACAGTACACACTGAAGCTTTCTTT
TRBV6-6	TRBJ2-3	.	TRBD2	CASRLSLAGGQDTQYF	TGTGCCAGCAGACTTTCTCTAGCGGGAGGGCAGGATACGCAGTATTTT